This T cell receptor beta chain was recorded in a study of cytomegalovirus exposure and HLA in healthy donors. Overall study results and limits: Across donors, presence/absence analyses took sequencing depth to be roughly uniform. Reportedly, HLA-A and HLA-B alleles of most subjects were accurately predicted from TCR beta. Donors belonging to an Asian-associated ancestry cluster reportedly showed fewer N-insertions in productive TCRs than the 666-donor mean, according to what a later analysis found. Several of the most significant clusters appeared linked to common viral pathogens, based on a later analysis.

As for this clone: Its antigen is as yet unknown.

Trimming took 6 bases from V and 3 from J, leaving 11 bases between them. CDR3 length: 13 residues. CDR1 is MNHEY and CDR2 is SMNVEV in the germline V gene (reference sequence). Primers included in the PCR were 60 Vbeta and 13 Jbeta primers. Libraries were prepared by immunoSEQ multiplex PCR; TCRdb keeps only in-frame clonotypes and omits some of them. Found here are over 110,000 clones; the top ten clones hold 0.9% to 1%. Material for sequencing was PBMCs. This TCR derives from a male donor in good health and CMV-seronegative. The genes are TRBV27 and TRBJ1-1, with a tentative D call TRBD1 (5 bases). This chain's CDR3 is CASRGRGDTEAFF. In DNA form, the CDR3 reads TGTGCCAGCAGGGGGCGGGGTGACACTGAAGCTTTCTTT.